This TCR beta chain was found in a study of blood T cell repertoires in COVID-19 (TCRdb year 2020). Study-wide context: Samples covering the acute and convalescent phases of COVID-19 were provided by collaborators in the United States, Italy and Spain. The samples were drawn from the first 160 participants of the ongoing ImmuneRACE study and from roughly 1,300 subjects provided by 6 global collaborators. Where HLA class I and class II types were available, the types were taken from metadata supplied by the sample provider, not from assay-based typing. Deeply sampled blood TCRbeta repertoires from subjects exposed to, actively infected with, or recovered from COVID-19 were included in the dataset. The repertoires were released in a freely available public database meant as a resource for research on the immune response to SARS-CoV-2. Sample metadata almost always included a de-identified subject ID, COVID-19 status, age in years and sex. The material from the prospective study consisted of cDNA or gDNA derived from T cells, B-cell-depleted T cells, or PBMCs.

TCRbeta CDR3 regions were amplified from genomic DNA using the immunoSEQ Assay, a bias-controlled multiplex PCR. Per the authors' processing: The number of nucleated cells in each sample was estimated by amplification of reference gene primers within the assay. To quantify the absolute abundance of each unique TCRbeta CDR3 rearrangement, sequence reads were collapsed and filtered. Productive Simpson clonality was computed per sample as the square root of Simpson's diversity index over productive rearrangements. TCRdb took this table from immuneACCESS and kept in-frame rearrangements with V and J called. Such tables lack part of the clones; where checked against another copy, unresolved V genes explain under half of the gap, and the rest is unexplained. V, J and clone size derive from that table, while D and trimming were established from the DNA sequence. The sample table shows 200,000 to 250,000 clones, and 80% to 90% are seen once. Around 1.4% of the sample is in the top ten clones.

Study-level results and caveats: The quantity of clinical and demographic metadata differed by source and by participant and was supplied without curation.

Collaborating institutions collected whole blood in K2EDTA tubes following their own protocols. For TCRbeta analysis, collaborator samples were shipped as frozen whole blood, as isolated PBMCs, or as DNA extracted from either sample type. Cut back by 0 bases and 5 bases, the V and J ends lie 8 bases apart. There are 13 amino acids in the CDR3, from cysteine to phenylalanine inclusive. Only the CDR3 portion is preserved as DNA: 39 bases, with reading frame beginning at the first base. Based on the germline V gene (reference sequence), the CDR1 and CDR2 sequences are GTSNPN and SVGIG. This clone came up once. Its antigen remains undetermined. Base qualities are not recorded, but no much larger clone differs from it by a single base.

The sequenced sample consisted of peripheral blood. The receptor was isolated from a man between 18 and 29 years old with active or convalescent COVID-19. The rearrangement joined TRBV30 to TRBJ1-5; the D gene lacks a confident call. The nucleotides read TGTGCCTGGAGTGTAACCACTGATCAGCCCCAGCATTTT. Its coded protein is CAWSVTTDQPQHF.